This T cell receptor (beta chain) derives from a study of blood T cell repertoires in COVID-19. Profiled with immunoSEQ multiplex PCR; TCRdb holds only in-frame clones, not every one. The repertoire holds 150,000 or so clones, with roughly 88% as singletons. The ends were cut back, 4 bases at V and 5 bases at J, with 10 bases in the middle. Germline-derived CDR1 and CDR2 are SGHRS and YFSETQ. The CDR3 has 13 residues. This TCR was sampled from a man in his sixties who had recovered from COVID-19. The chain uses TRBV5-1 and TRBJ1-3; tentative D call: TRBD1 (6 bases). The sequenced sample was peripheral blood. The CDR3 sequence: CASSMDSRNTIYF. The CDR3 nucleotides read TGCGCCAGCAGCATGGACAGCCGAAACACCATATATTTT.